This is a list of T cell receptor beta chains from one sample in a study of identical twins. TCRdb reprocessed the 5' RACE reads via MiXCR and lists one record per CDR3 protein. This sample has 520,000 or so distinct CDR3 sequences, with around 20% found just once. These sequences were also reported in another study, on T cells expressing NK-cell markers.

The sample comprised CD4+ T cells sorted from blood. Receptor source: a woman between 18 and 30 years old in good health. Both conserved end residues are part of each CDR3. Each record gives: J gene, clone size, V gene, D gene, CDR3 protein, CDR3 DNA. A D gene is named only where the DNA matches it firmly. Not every row has a clone size; where given, it reads once, few, many or a size class.

j_gene: TRBJ2-4
abundance: .
v_gene: TRBV6-6
d_gene: .
CDR3aa: CASSYLGEKYF
CDR3nt: TGTGCCAGCAGTTACCTAGGGGAGAAGTACTTC

j_gene: TRBJ2-6
abundance: .
v_gene: TRBV12-3/TRBV12-4
d_gene: TRBD2
CDR3aa: CASSLLAGAGANVLTF
CDR3nt: TGTGCCAGCAGTTTACTAGCGGGAGCTGGGGCCAACGTCCTGACTTTC

j_gene: TRBJ2-7
abundance: .
v_gene: TRBV5-1
d_gene: .
CDR3aa: CASSRLAEARYREQYF
CDR3nt: TGCGCCAGCAGCCGACTTGCAGAGGCTCGGTATAGGGAGCAGTACTTC

j_gene: TRBJ2-4
abundance: .
v_gene: TRBV7-2
d_gene: TRBD1
CDR3aa: CASSSLQGTLAKNIQYF
CDR3nt: TGTGCCAGCAGCTCACTACAGGGGACCCTAGCCAAAAACATTCAGTACTTC

j_gene: TRBJ2-5
abundance: few
v_gene: TRBV29-1
d_gene: .
CDR3aa: CSVAVVKETQYF
CDR3nt: TGCAGCGTTGCGGTGGTTAAGGAGACCCAGTACTTC

j_gene: TRBJ2-7
abundance: few
v_gene: TRBV7-2
d_gene: TRBD2
CDR3aa: CASSLAPLRTSGSGQYF
CDR3nt: TGTGCCAGCAGCTTAGCGCCCCTTAGGACTAGCGGTTCCGGGCAGTACTTC

j_gene: TRBJ2-3
abundance: .
v_gene: TRBV12-3/TRBV12-4
d_gene: .
CDR3aa: CASSLRRTGLTDTQYF
CDR3nt: TGTGCCAGCAGTTTACGTCGAACAGGACTCACAGATACGCAGTATTTT

j_gene: TRBJ2-7
abundance: few
v_gene: TRBV7-2
d_gene: TRBD1
CDR3aa: CASSPTTRGSYEQYF
CDR3nt: TGTGCCAGCAGCCCCACAACCAGGGGGTCCTACGAGCAGTACTTC

j_gene: TRBJ2-3
abundance: .
v_gene: TRBV20-1
d_gene: TRBD1
CDR3aa: CSARRGRRDTDTQYF
CDR3nt: TGCAGTGCCCGCAGGGGGAGAAGGGACACAGATACGCAGTATTTT

j_gene: TRBJ2-7
abundance: .
v_gene: TRBV5-1
d_gene: .
CDR3aa: CASAGAPQPVYEQYF
CDR3nt: TGCGCCAGCGCCGGGGCCCCGCAGCCAGTCTACGAGCAGTACTTC

j_gene: TRBJ1-2
abundance: .
v_gene: TRBV2
d_gene: .
CDR3aa: CASSGRSYGYTF
CDR3nt: TGTGCCAGCAGTGGGCGCAGTTATGGCTACACCTTC

j_gene: TRBJ2-3
abundance: .
v_gene: TRBV15
d_gene: .
CDR3aa: CATRGGPKDTQYF
CDR3nt: TGTGCCACCAGAGGGGGGCCGAAAGATACGCAGTATTTT

j_gene: TRBJ2-3
abundance: .
v_gene: TRBV7-6
d_gene: TRBD2
CDR3aa: CASSSLAGVTDTQYF
CDR3nt: TGTGCCAGCAGCTCACTAGCGGGGGTCACAGATACGCAGTATTTT

j_gene: TRBJ2-5
abundance: .
v_gene: TRBV6-2/TRBV6-3
d_gene: .
CDR3aa: CASSYVLETQYF
CDR3nt: TGTGCCAGCAGTTACGTGTTGGAGACCCAGTACTTC

j_gene: TRBJ2-1
abundance: many
v_gene: TRBV12-3/TRBV12-4
d_gene: TRBD1
CDR3aa: CASSLTGQGASEQFF
CDR3nt: TGTGCCAGCAGCCTAACGGGACAGGGGGCCAGTGAGCAGTTCTTC

j_gene: TRBJ2-5
abundance: .
v_gene: TRBV20-1
d_gene: .
CDR3aa: CSARDGWGGQTQYF
CDR3nt: TGCAGTGCTAGAGATGGTTGGGGCGGGCAGACCCAGTACTTC

j_gene: TRBJ1-2
abundance: .
v_gene: TRBV7-2
d_gene: .
CDR3aa: CASSLVGSAGGGYTF
CDR3nt: TGTGCCAGCAGCTTAGTGGGGAGCGCGGGCGGGGGCTACACCTTC

j_gene: TRBJ1-1
abundance: .
v_gene: TRBV5-1
d_gene: .
CDR3aa: CASSSAGSRGTEAFF
CDR3nt: TGCGCCAGCAGCTCGGCCGGCTCCCGGGGAACTGAAGCTTTCTTT

j_gene: TRBJ2-2
abundance: few
v_gene: TRBV5-1
d_gene: .
CDR3aa: CASSLRVPKEWTTGELFF
CDR3nt: TGCGCCAGCAGCCTCCGGGTTCCAAAGGAATGGACAACCGGGGAGCTGTTTTTT

j_gene: TRBJ1-2
abundance: few
v_gene: TRBV20-1
d_gene: .
CDR3aa: CSARELASYTF
CDR3nt: TGCAGTGCTAGAGAGCTGGCCTCCTACACCTTC

j_gene: TRBJ2-7
abundance: .
v_gene: TRBV18
d_gene: .
CDR3aa: CASSPRESSYEQYF
CDR3nt: TGTGCCAGCTCACCTCGGGAGTCATCCTACGAGCAGTACTTC

j_gene: TRBJ1-1
abundance: .
v_gene: TRBV20-1
d_gene: .
CDR3aa: CSARRSGTVNTEAFF
CDR3nt: TGCAGTGCTAGACGTTCCGGGACTGTGAACACTGAAGCTTTCTTT

j_gene: TRBJ2-7
abundance: many
v_gene: TRBV20-1
d_gene: .
CDR3aa: CSAPSRTSYEQYF
CDR3nt: TGCAGTGCCCCGTCCAGGACTTCCTACGAGCAGTACTTC

j_gene: TRBJ2-1
abundance: few
v_gene: TRBV10-3
d_gene: .
CDR3aa: CAISERSGAYNEQFF
CDR3nt: TGTGCCATCAGTGAGCGGTCGGGAGCCTACAATGAGCAGTTCTTC

j_gene: TRBJ2-1
abundance: .
v_gene: TRBV12-3/TRBV12-4
d_gene: .
CDR3aa: CASSPRANEQFF
CDR3nt: TGTGCCAGCAGTCCAAGGGCCAATGAGCAGTTCTTC

j_gene: TRBJ1-6
abundance: few
v_gene: TRBV12-3/TRBV12-4
d_gene: .
CDR3aa: CASSLRWAGPNSPLHF
CDR3nt: TGTGCCAGCAGTTTAAGATGGGCAGGACCAAATTCACCCCTCCACTTT

j_gene: TRBJ2-1
abundance: .
v_gene: TRBV11-2
d_gene: .
CDR3aa: CASSLILDVQFF
CDR3nt: TGTGCCAGCAGCTTAATTCTGGACGTACAGTTCTTC

j_gene: TRBJ1-1
abundance: .
v_gene: TRBV6-5
d_gene: .
CDR3aa: CASSYFSGSIGTEAFF
CDR3nt: TGTGCCAGCAGTTATTTTTCGGGGTCCATTGGCACTGAAGCTTTCTTT

j_gene: TRBJ2-2
abundance: few
v_gene: TRBV6-4
d_gene: .
CDR3aa: CASKKGTNTGELFF
CDR3nt: TGTGCCAGCAAAAAGGGCACGAACACCGGGGAGCTGTTTTTT

j_gene: TRBJ1-2
abundance: once
v_gene: TRBV12-3/TRBV12-4
d_gene: .
CDR3aa: CASSYRVINYGYTF
CDR3nt: TGTGCCAGCAGTTACAGGGTAATAAACTATGGCTACACCTTC

j_gene: TRBJ1-2
abundance: many
v_gene: TRBV20-1
d_gene: .
CDR3aa: CSARDGTTVGGYTF
CDR3nt: TGCAGTGCTAGAGATGGGACCACGGTGGGCGGCTACACCTTC

j_gene: TRBJ2-3
abundance: few
v_gene: TRBV7-3
d_gene: .
CDR3aa: CASSRPLGAGTDTQYF
CDR3nt: TGTGCCAGCAGCCGCCCCCTGGGGGCCGGCACAGATACGCAGTATTTT

j_gene: TRBJ2-7
abundance: many
v_gene: TRBV29-1
d_gene: .
CDR3aa: CSGLTGKDAEQYF
CDR3nt: TGCAGCGGGCTCACAGGGAAGGACGCGGAGCAGTACTTC

j_gene: TRBJ2-5
abundance: .
v_gene: TRBV12-3/TRBV12-4
d_gene: .
CDR3aa: CASSLFLGGLETQYF
CDR3nt: TGTGCCAGCAGTTTATTTTTGGGGGGCCTCGAGACCCAGTACTTC

j_gene: TRBJ2-3
abundance: many
v_gene: TRBV7-9
d_gene: .
CDR3aa: CASSPGTTDTQYF
CDR3nt: TGTGCCAGCAGCCCAGGAACCACAGATACGCAGTATTTT

j_gene: TRBJ2-2
abundance: few
v_gene: TRBV10-3
d_gene: .
CDR3aa: CAISERASDGELFF
CDR3nt: TGTGCCATCAGTGAGAGAGCGTCGGACGGGGAGCTGTTTTTT

j_gene: TRBJ2-7
abundance: few
v_gene: TRBV7-2
d_gene: .
CDR3aa: CASSRGGPLDLYEQYF
CDR3nt: TGTGCCAGCAGCCGCGGAGGGCCTCTAGACCTGTACGAGCAGTACTTC

j_gene: TRBJ1-4
abundance: few
v_gene: TRBV6-1
d_gene: .
CDR3aa: CASRESGATNEKLFF
CDR3nt: TGTGCCAGCAGGGAAAGCGGGGCAACTAATGAAAAACTGTTTTTT

j_gene: TRBJ1-5
abundance: few
v_gene: TRBV2
d_gene: TRBD1
CDR3aa: CASRTTRDRGDNQPQHF
CDR3nt: TGTGCCAGCAGAACCACCCGGGACAGGGGTGACAATCAGCCCCAGCATTTT

j_gene: TRBJ1-2
abundance: many
v_gene: TRBV20-1
d_gene: .
CDR3aa: CSASSYGYTF
CDR3nt: TGCAGTGCTAGCAGCTATGGCTACACCTTC

j_gene: TRBJ2-3
abundance: .
v_gene: TRBV20-1
d_gene: .
CDR3aa: CSAKQGTDTQYF
CDR3nt: TGCAGTGCTAAACAGGGCACAGATACGCAGTATTTT

j_gene: TRBJ2-6
abundance: .
v_gene: TRBV10-3
d_gene: .
CDR3aa: CAISGFGSGANVLTF
CDR3nt: TGTGCCATCAGTGGGTTCGGCTCTGGGGCCAACGTCCTGACTTTC

j_gene: TRBJ1-2
abundance: .
v_gene: TRBV20-1
d_gene: .
CDR3aa: CSAPSGSWSGYTF
CDR3nt: TGCAGTGCGCCCTCAGGGAGTTGGAGTGGCTACACCTTC

j_gene: TRBJ2-6
abundance: .
v_gene: TRBV7-2
d_gene: .
CDR3aa: CASSRDTGANVLTF
CDR3nt: TGTGCCAGCAGCCGGGACACCGGGGCCAACGTCCTGACTTTC

j_gene: TRBJ1-1
abundance: many
v_gene: TRBV20-1
d_gene: .
CDR3aa: CSAVGQREAFF
CDR3nt: TGCAGTGCTGTAGGACAGCGTGAAGCTTTCTTT

j_gene: TRBJ2-6
abundance: .
v_gene: TRBV29-1
d_gene: .
CDR3aa: CSVATAFSGANVLTF
CDR3nt: TGCAGCGTTGCGACAGCCTTCTCTGGGGCCAACGTCCTGACTTTC

j_gene: TRBJ1-1
abundance: few
v_gene: TRBV19
d_gene: .
CDR3aa: CASRVTGTALTEAFF
CDR3nt: TGTGCCAGTAGAGTAACCGGGACGGCCCTCACTGAAGCTTTCTTT

j_gene: TRBJ2-1
abundance: .
v_gene: TRBV2
d_gene: TRBD2
CDR3aa: CASSKLAGGHEQFF
CDR3nt: TGTGCCAGCAGCAAACTAGCGGGGGGTCATGAGCAGTTCTTC

j_gene: TRBJ1-3
abundance: many
v_gene: TRBV5-1
d_gene: .
CDR3aa: CASSLASRSSGNTIYF
CDR3nt: TGCGCCAGCAGCTTGGCATCGCGCTCCTCTGGAAACACCATATATTTT

j_gene: TRBJ2-7
abundance: few
v_gene: TRBV20-1
d_gene: .
CDR3aa: CSVLDGGLDEQYF
CDR3nt: TGCAGTGTTTTGGACGGTGGCCTGGACGAGCAGTACTTC

j_gene: TRBJ1-2
abundance: few
v_gene: TRBV7-2
d_gene: .
CDR3aa: CASSLFDYGYTF
CDR3nt: TGTGCCAGCAGCTTATTCGACTATGGCTACACCTTC

j_gene: TRBJ1-1
abundance: .
v_gene: TRBV20-1
d_gene: .
CDR3aa: CSARRALQDTEAFF
CDR3nt: TGCAGTGCTAGAAGGGCCTTACAGGACACTGAAGCTTTCTTT

j_gene: TRBJ1-1
abundance: many
v_gene: TRBV7-8
d_gene: TRBD1
CDR3aa: CASNFNRGSTEAFF
CDR3nt: TGTGCCAGCAACTTCAACAGGGGTAGCACTGAAGCTTTCTTT

j_gene: TRBJ2-3
abundance: .
v_gene: TRBV25-1
d_gene: TRBD2
CDR3aa: CASSSLEGGWDTQYF
CDR3nt: TGTGCCAGCAGTTCCCTGGAGGGAGGGTGGGATACGCAGTATTTT

j_gene: TRBJ1-6
abundance: few
v_gene: TRBV4-3
d_gene: TRBD1
CDR3aa: CASSQGYLGQGSGSPLHF
CDR3nt: TGCGCCAGCAGCCAAGGTTATTTAGGACAGGGGAGCGGGTCACCCCTCCACTTT